This T cell receptor (beta chain) was obtained from a study of glioma-infiltrating T cells. TCR alpha and beta CDR3 regions were amplified from RNA using iRepertoire nested multiplex PCR. Tissue mRNA or PBMC total RNA, roughly 95-400 ng, went into one-step reverse transcription and amplification. TCRdb independently ran MiXCR on the multiplex PCR reads; one entry per CDR3 protein. This table has around 140,000 distinct CDR3 sequences, roughly two fifths appearing once. Germline V gene data show CDR1 as SNHLY and CDR2 as FYNNEI. The CDR3 contains 14 residues. Trimming took 5 bases from V and 8 from J, leaving 18 bases between them.

The chain carries TRBV2 and TRBJ1-1; D gene uncertain. Input material: glioma tissue, nonneoplastic brain tissue, or PBMCs (not recorded which). This sequence was found in a human donor with low-grade glioma or glioblastoma, undergoing nonglioma brain surgery, or in good health (not recorded which). CDR3 in amino acids: CASSLGGRLGEAFF. DNA of the CDR3: TGTGCCAGCAGTCTAGGAGGAAGGCTGGGAGAAGCTTTCTTT.